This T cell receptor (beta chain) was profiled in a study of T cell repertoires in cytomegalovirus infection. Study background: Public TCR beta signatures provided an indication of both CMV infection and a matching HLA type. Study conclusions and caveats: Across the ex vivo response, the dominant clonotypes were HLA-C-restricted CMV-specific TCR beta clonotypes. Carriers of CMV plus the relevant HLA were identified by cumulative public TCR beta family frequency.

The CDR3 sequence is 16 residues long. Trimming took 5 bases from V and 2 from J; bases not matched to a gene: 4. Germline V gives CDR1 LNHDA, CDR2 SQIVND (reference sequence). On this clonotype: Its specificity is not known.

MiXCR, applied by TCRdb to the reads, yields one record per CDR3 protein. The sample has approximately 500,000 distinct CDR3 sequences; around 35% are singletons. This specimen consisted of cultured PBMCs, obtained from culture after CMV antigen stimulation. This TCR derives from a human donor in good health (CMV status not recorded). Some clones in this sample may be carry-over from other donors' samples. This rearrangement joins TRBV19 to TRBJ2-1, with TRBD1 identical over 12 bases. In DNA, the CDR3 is TGTGCCAGTAGTGGCGGGACAGGGGGCACCTACAATGAGCAGTTCTTC. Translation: CASSGGTGGTYNEQFF. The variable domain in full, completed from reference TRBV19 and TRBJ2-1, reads DGGITQSPKYLFRKEGQNVTLSCEQNLNHDAMYWYRQDPGQGLRLIYYSQIVNDFQKGDIAEGYSVSREKKESFPLTVTSAQKNPTAFYLCASSGGTGGTYNEQFFGPGTRLTVL.